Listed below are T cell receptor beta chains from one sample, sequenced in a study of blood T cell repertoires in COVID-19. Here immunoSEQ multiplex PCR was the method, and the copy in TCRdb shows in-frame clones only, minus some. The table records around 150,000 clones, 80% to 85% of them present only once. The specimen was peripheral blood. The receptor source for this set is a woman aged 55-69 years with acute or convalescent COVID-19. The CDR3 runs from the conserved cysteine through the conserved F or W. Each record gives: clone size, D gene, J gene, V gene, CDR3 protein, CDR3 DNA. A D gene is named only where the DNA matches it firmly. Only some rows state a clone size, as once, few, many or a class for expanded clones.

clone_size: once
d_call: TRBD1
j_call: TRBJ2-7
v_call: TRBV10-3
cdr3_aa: CATRGQDYEQYF
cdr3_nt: TGTGCCACCCGGGGACAGGACTACGAGCAGTACTTC

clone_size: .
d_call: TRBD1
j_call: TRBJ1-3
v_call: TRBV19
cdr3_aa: CASRTGGRGFSGNTIYF
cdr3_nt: TGTGCCAGTAGGACCGGTGGCAGGGGGTTCTCTGGAAACACCATATATTTT

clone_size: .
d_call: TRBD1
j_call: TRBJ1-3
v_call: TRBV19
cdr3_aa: CASSNSGQGVSGNTIYF
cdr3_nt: TGTGCCAGTAGTAACTCGGGACAGGGGGTATCTGGAAACACCATATATTTT

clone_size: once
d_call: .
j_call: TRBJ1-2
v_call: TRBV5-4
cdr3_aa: CASSLRGPVNYGYTF
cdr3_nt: TGTGCCAGCAGCCTCCGGGGTCCGGTTAACTATGGCTACACCTTC

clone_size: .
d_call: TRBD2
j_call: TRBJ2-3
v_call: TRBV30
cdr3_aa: CAWSVSSGRRYTQYF
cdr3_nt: TGTGCCTGGAGTGTGTCTAGCGGGAGAAGGTATACGCAGTATTTT

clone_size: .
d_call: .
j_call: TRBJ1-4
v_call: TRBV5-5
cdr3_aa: CASSSLLPHRVNEKLFF
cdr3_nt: TGTGCCAGCAGCTCCCTCCTCCCCCACAGGGTTAATGAAAAACTGTTTTTT

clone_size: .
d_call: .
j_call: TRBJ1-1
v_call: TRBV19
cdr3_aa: CASSTVQNTEAFF
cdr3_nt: TGTGCCAGTAGCACAGTGCAGAACACTGAAGCTTTCTTT

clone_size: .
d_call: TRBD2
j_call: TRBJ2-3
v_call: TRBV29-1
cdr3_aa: CSVGTSGPSSTDTQYF
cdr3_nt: TGCAGCGTTGGGACTAGCGGACCTTCTAGCACAGATACGCAGTATTTT

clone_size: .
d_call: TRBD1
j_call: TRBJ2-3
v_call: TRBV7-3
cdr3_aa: CASSRQGIYTDTQYF
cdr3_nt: TGTGCCAGCAGCCGACAGGGGATCTATACAGATACGCAGTATTTT

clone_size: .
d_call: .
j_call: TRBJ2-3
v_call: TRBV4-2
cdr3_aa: CASSQALRGLDTQYF
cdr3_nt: TGTGCCAGCAGCCAAGCCTTGCGGGGCTTAGATACGCAGTATTTT

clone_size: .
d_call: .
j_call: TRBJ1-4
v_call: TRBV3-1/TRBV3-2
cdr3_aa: CASSLIVGVGNEKLFF
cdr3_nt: TGTGCCAGCAGCCTGATAGTCGGGGTGGGTAATGAAAAACTGTTTTTT

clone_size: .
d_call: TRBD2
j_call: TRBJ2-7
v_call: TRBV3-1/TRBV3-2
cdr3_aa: CASSQESGKSSYEQYF
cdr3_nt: TGTGCCAGCAGCCAAGAAAGCGGGAAGTCCTCCTACGAGCAGTACTTC

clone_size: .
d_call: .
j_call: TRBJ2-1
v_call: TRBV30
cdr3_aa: CAWSVSLSRLTYNEQFF
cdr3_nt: TGTGCCTGGAGTGTAAGTTTGAGTAGACTTACATACAATGAGCAGTTCTTC

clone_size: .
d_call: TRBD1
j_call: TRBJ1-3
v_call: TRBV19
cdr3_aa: CATSQGLSGNTIYF
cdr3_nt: TGTGCCACCTCACAGGGGCTCTCTGGAAACACCATATATTTT

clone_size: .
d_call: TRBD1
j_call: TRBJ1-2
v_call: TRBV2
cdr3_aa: CASSDDTGVSSGYTF
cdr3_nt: TGTGCCAGCAGTGACGACACAGGGGTGTCGAGTGGCTACACCTTC

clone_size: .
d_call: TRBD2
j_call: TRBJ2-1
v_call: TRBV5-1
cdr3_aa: CASTATSAAYEQFF
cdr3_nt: TGCGCCAGCACCGCCACTAGCGCAGCTTATGAGCAGTTCTTC

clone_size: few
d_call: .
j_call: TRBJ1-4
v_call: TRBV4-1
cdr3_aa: CASSQALVRGQRKLFF
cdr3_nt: TGCGCCAGCAGCCAAGCATTGGTCCGGGGACAACGGAAACTGTTTTTT

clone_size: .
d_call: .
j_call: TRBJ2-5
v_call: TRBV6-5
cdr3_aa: CATIPTGYNQETQYF
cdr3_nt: TGTGCCACCATTCCTACAGGGTACAACCAAGAGACCCAGTACTTC

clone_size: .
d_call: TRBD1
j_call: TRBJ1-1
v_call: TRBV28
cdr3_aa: CASSFYGQGEYTEAFF
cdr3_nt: TGTGCCAGCAGTTTTTACGGACAGGGGGAATACACTGAAGCTTTCTTT

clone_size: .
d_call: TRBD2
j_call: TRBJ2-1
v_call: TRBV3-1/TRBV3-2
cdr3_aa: CASRAGGSYNEQFF
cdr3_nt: TGTGCCAGCCGAGCGGGGGGATCCTACAATGAGCAGTTCTTC

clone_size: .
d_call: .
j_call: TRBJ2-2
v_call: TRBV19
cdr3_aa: CASSRGQGGSTGELFF
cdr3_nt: TGTGCCAGTAGTAGGGGCCAGGGGGGTTCGACCGGGGAGCTGTTTTTT

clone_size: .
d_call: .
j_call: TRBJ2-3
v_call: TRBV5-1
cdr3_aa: CASSLGGGPQNTQYF
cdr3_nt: TGCGCCAGCAGCTTGGGTGGCGGGCCACAAAATACGCAGTATTTT

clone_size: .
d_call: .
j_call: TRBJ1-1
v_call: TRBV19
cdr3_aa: CASSIATRNGEAFF
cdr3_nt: TGTGCCAGTAGTATAGCGACCAGGAACGGTGAAGCTTTCTTT

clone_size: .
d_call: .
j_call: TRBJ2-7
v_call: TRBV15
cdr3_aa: CATSRDTGQGWSSPQYF
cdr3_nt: TGTGCCACCAGCAGAGATACGGGGCAGGGGTGGTCCTCCCCGCAGTACTTC

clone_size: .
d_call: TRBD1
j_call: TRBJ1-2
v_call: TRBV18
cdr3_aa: CASSPPGQGLYGYTF
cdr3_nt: TGTGCCAGCTCACCGCCGGGACAGGGCCTCTATGGCTACACCTTC

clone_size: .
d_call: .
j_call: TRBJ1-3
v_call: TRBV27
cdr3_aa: CASSPLSSGNTIYF
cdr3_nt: TGTGCCAGCAGTCCCCTAAGCTCTGGAAACACCATATATTTT

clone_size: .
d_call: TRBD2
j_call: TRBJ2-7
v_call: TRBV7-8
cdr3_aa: CASSLAGRAYEQYF
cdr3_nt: TGTGCCAGCAGCTTAGCCGGGAGGGCCTACGAGCAGTACTTC

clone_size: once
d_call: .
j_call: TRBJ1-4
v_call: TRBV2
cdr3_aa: CASSGGPREKLFF
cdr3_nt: TGTGCCAGCAGCGGGGGGCCTCGGGAAAAACTGTTTTTT

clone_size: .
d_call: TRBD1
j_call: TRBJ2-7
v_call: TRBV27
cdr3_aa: CASSQDRLESYEQYF
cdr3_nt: TGTGCCAGCAGTCAGGACAGGCTTGAGTCCTACGAGCAGTACTTC

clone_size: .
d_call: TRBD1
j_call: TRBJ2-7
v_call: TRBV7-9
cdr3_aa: CASSQPGTVYEQYF
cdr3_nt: TGTGCCAGCAGCCAACCCGGGACAGTCTACGAGCAGTACTTC

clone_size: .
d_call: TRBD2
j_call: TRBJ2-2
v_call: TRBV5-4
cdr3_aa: CASSYLAGTGELFF
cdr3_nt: TGTGCCAGCAGCTATCTAGCGGGAACCGGGGAGCTGTTTTTT

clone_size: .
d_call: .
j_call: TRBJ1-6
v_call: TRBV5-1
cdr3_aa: CASSLDVGGVSPLHF
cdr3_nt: TGCGCCAGCAGCTTGGATGTTGGGGGGGTGTCACCCCTCCACTTT